Shown below are 14 T cell receptor beta chains from a single sample sequenced in a study of shared clonotypes between healthy human individuals (TCRdb year 2020). Library construction relied on the immunoSEQ multiplex PCR assay. TCRdb re-hosts the immuneACCESS table, in-frame sequences only. Its copies lack some clones; in the studies checked, an unresolved V gene accounts for under half of them, and the cause for the rest is not known. The sample data list a few million clones, and around nine tenths of these were observed just once. The ten biggest clones cover 0.14% of the sample. The sample was naive CD4+ T cells sorted from blood. Read against the paper, the sample's cell subset or site label means: CD45RA+ positively selected. The receptors were gathered from a man between 18 and 29 years old in good health.

The rearrangement joins TRBV5-4 to TRBJ2-1; 7 bases line up with TRBD2. This CDR3 spans 14 amino acids. The trim removed 3 bases at V and 5 bases at J, leaving 5 bases unmatched. The germline V gene has CDR1 SGHNT and CDR2 YYREEE (reference sequence). The CDR3: CASSSRGSHNEQFF. The CDR3 region has the DNA TGTGCCAGCAGCTCCCGCGGGAGCCACAATGAGCAGTTCTTC. Variable domain in full (rest from reference TRBV5-4 and TRBJ2-1): ETGVTQSPTHLIKTRGQQVTLRCSSQSGHNTVSWYQQALGQGPQFIFQYYREEENGRGNFPPRFSGLQFPNYSSELNVNALELDDSALYLCASSSRGSHNEQFFGPGTRLTVL.

This chain connects TRBV18 to TRBJ1-2; no clear D. Per germline, CDR1 KGHSH and CDR2 LQKENI. The CDR3 runs 13 residues. Trimming took off 3 bases at V and 4 bases at J, with 9 bases between the two ends. In DNA form, the CDR3 reads TGTGCCAGCTCACCCGAAAGCGGCTATGGCTACACCTTC. Amino acid sequence: CASSPESGYGYTF.

This clone was detected only a few times. This rearrangement joins TRBV4-1 to TRBJ1-3; 8 bases map to TRBD1. The CDR3 contains 15 residues. V trimming: 1 base; J trimming: 9 bases; junction bases outside the gene matches: 8. Germline V lookup: CDR1 MGHRA, CDR2 YSYEKL. Here the CDR3 reads CASSQGQGIVGTIYF. DNA of the CDR3: TGCGCCAGCAGCCAAGGACAGGGGATCGTCGGCACCATATATTTT.

Regarding this clone: This same CDR3 is encoded by further DNA sequences in the sample. This chain joins TRBV5-1 and TRBJ1-3; 7 nucleotides match TRBD1. The CDR3 is made up of 16 amino acids. CDR1 SGHRS and CDR2 YFSETQ come from the germline V gene. V shed 0 bases, J shed 0 bases, and the junction held 3 bases outside the gene matches. The CDR3 DNA is TGCGCCAGCAGCTTGGAGGGACAGAGCTCTGGAAACACCATATATTTT. Protein: CASSLEGQSSGNTIYF.

V usage is TRBV18 and J usage is TRBJ2-5; perhaps TRBD1 as D (6 bases). The CDR3 has 16 residues. V was trimmed by 3 bases and J by 3 bases, leaving 17 bases between them. The V gene's germline CDR1 is KGHSH and CDR2 LQKENI. CDR3 bases: TGTGCCAGCTCACCGGGGGCCAGTGGGCGTGAAGAGACCCAGTACTTC. Encoded protein: CASSPGASGREETQYF.

The chain uses TRBV30 and TRBJ1-3; D unclear. The CDR3 is 11 amino acids. V was trimmed by 3 bases and J by 6 bases, leaving 6 bases between them. Germline assignment: CDR1 GTSNPN and CDR2 SVGIG (reference sequence). The CDR3 DNA follows: TGTGCCTGGAGAGAGAAAAACACCATATATTTT. This translates into CAWREKNTIYF.

With regard to this clone: Other DNA sequences in this specimen translate into the identical CDR3. This rearrangement joins TRBV29-1 to TRBJ1-4; D is uncertain. V was clipped by 6 bases and J by 4 bases, with 3 bases between them. In germline, CDR1 is SQVTM, CDR2 ANQGSEA. The CDR3 loop spans 10 amino acids. The CDR3 spells CSVRNEKLFF. The CDR3 nucleotides read TGCAGCGTGCGTAATGAAAAACTGTTTTTT.

V gene TRBV10-1 combines with J gene TRBJ2-1, with a weak D call TRBD2 (5 bases). This CDR3 is 14 amino acids long. In germline, CDR1 is WNHNN, CDR2 SYGVQD (reference sequence). Trimming stripped 2 bases from V and 5 bases from J, with 10 bases between. In DNA form, the CDR3 reads TGCGCCAGCAGTGAGAGGAGAGGGAACAATGAGCAGTTCTTC. It specifies CASSERRGNNEQFF.

In regard to this clone: In the same sample, other DNA sequences code for this CDR3. CDR3 sequence reads: CASSPLNYGYTF. DNA of the CDR3: TGTGCCAGCAGTCCCCTCAACTATGGCTACACCTTC. The chain combines TRBV28 with TRBJ1-2; D is undetermined. CDR1 is MDHEN and CDR2 is SYDVKM in the germline V gene. The CDR3 covers 12 residues. V lost 5 bases and J 2 bases, leaving 6 bases between the germline ends.

The V and J genes are TRBV18 and TRBJ1-4, with D uncertain. V gave up 0 bases and J gave up 7 bases, with 3 bases separating them. Germline CDR1 reads KGHSH; CDR2 reads LQKENI. This CDR3 comprises 12 residues. The CDR3 coding sequence is TGTGCCAGCTCACCACCAGTTGAAAAACTGTTTTTT. Protein: CASSPPVEKLFF.

This rearrangement joins TRBV30 to TRBJ2-1; a possible D gene is TRBD2 (6 bases). Between the trimmed V and J ends, which lost 6 bases and 10 bases, there was a span of 22 bases. This CDR3 spans 14 amino acids. Germline V lookup: CDR1 GTSNPN, CDR2 SVGIG (reference sequence). In nucleotides, the CDR3 is TGTGCCTGCCAGGAGGGTACTAGTCGGAGCGAGCAGTTCTTC. Its protein product is CACQEGTSRSEQFF.

The V call is TRBV5-1, the J call TRBJ2-7, with 7 bases identical to TRBD2. The V gene end was trimmed by 1 base and the J gene end by 1 base; junction bases not matched to a gene: 8. Per the germline V gene, CDR1 is SGHRS and CDR2 is YFSETQ. This CDR3 region has 16 residues. The CDR3 loop reads CASSLIASGASYEQYF. The CDR3 nucleotides are TGCGCCAGCAGCTTGATTGCTAGCGGAGCGTCCTACGAGCAGTACTTC.

The J gene is TRBJ1-2, the V gene TRBV6-5; tentatively, D is TRBD1 (5 bases). Germline assignment: CDR1 MNHEY and CDR2 SVGAGI. The CDR3 has 16 residues. V lost 1 base and J lost 2, with 14 bases in between. The CDR3 protein is CASSYYQGVGNYGYTF. In DNA form, the CDR3 reads TGTGCCAGCAGTTACTACCAGGGTGTGGGGAACTATGGCTACACCTTC.

V and J are TRBV5-1 and TRBJ2-2, with a possible D match to TRBD2 (6 bases). V was trimmed by 0 bases and J by 6 bases, leaving 12 bases between them. There are 15 residues in the CDR3. Per germline, CDR1 SGHRS and CDR2 YFSETQ. The CDR3: CASSLGLGTAGELFF. In DNA form, the CDR3 reads TGCGCCAGCAGCTTGGGACTAGGAACGGCCGGGGAGCTGTTTTTT.